Listed below are T cell receptor beta chains from one sample, sequenced in a study of spatial heterogeneity in lung cancer. TCRdb redid the calling of the 5' RACE reads with MiXCR, one entry per CDR3 protein. This sample has tens of thousands of distinct CDR3 sequences, with 10% to 15% found just once. This specimen was PBMCs, taken at follow-up. All receptors derive from a male donor with early-stage non-small cell lung cancer. Each CDR3 is given with its conserved first and last residue. A D gene is named only where the DNA matches it firmly. A row's size may be missing; if present it is once, few, many or a size class.

V: TRBV5-4; D: TRBD2; size: many; J: TRBJ2-7; CDR3: CASSPGVAGYEQYF; DNA: TGTGCCAGCAGCCCCGGGGTAGCGGGCTACGAGCAGTACTTC
V: TRBV6-2/TRBV6-3; D: .; size: .; J: TRBJ1-5; CDR3: CASRRQPHQPQHF; DNA: TGTGCCAGCAGACGGCAACCTCATCAGCCCCAGCATTTT
V: TRBV12-3/TRBV12-4; D: .; size: many; J: TRBJ1-6; CDR3: CASSLGDDNVSPLHF; DNA: TGTGCCAGCAGTTTAGGGGATGACAATGTGTCACCCCTCCACTTT
V: TRBV20-1; D: .; size: many; J: TRBJ2-3; CDR3: CSARSPAGDTQYF; DNA: TGCAGTGCTAGATCCCCGGCAGGTGATACGCAGTATTTT
V: TRBV10-3; D: .; size: many; J: TRBJ2-3; CDR3: CAISSGQYTDTQYF; DNA: TGTGCCATCAGCTCAGGACAGTACACAGATACGCAGTATTTT
V: TRBV6-2/TRBV6-3; D: TRBD1; size: .; J: TRBJ2-3; CDR3: CASSGTGRIDTQYF; DNA: TGTGCCAGCTCCGGGACAGGGAGGATAGATACGCAGTATTTT
V: TRBV3-1; D: .; size: few; J: TRBJ1-5; CDR3: CASSQGPAPGPQHF; DNA: TGTGCCAGCAGCCAAGGACCGGCCCCCGGGCCCCAGCATTTT
V: TRBV2; D: .; size: many; J: TRBJ1-5; CDR3: CASRVGGQSNQPQHF; DNA: TGTGCCAGCAGAGTAGGCGGGCAAAGCAATCAGCCCCAGCATTTT
V: TRBV12-3/TRBV12-4; D: .; size: many; J: TRBJ2-4; CDR3: CASTKTENIQYF; DNA: TGTGCCAGCACCAAGACCGAAAACATTCAGTACTTC
V: TRBV7-9; D: TRBD2; size: many; J: TRBJ2-1; CDR3: CASSRLDGGRSGNEQFF; DNA: TGTGCCAGCAGCCGTTTAGACGGCGGGAGATCCGGGAATGAGCAGTTCTTC
V: TRBV5-4; D: TRBD1; size: .; J: TRBJ1-2; CDR3: CASSGGQGEYGYTF; DNA: TGTGCCAGCAGCGGAGGACAGGGGGAATACGGCTACACCTTC
V: TRBV20-1; D: TRBD1; size: few; J: TRBJ2-7; CDR3: CSARDVFGTEVYEQYF; DNA: TGCAGTGCTAGAGATGTTTTTGGGACAGAGGTTTACGAGCAGTACTTC
V: TRBV4-3; D: .; size: medium-sized; J: TRBJ2-1; CDR3: CASSQDQGGATEQFF; DNA: TGCGCCAGCAGCCAAGATCAGGGGGGAGCAACTGAGCAGTTCTTC
V: TRBV12-3/TRBV12-4; D: TRBD1; size: few; J: TRBJ2-5; CDR3: CASSAGTGATLLQETQYF; DNA: TGTGCCAGTTCGGCCGGGACAGGGGCTACTTTACTACAAGAGACCCAGTACTTC
V: TRBV5-4; D: .; size: many; J: TRBJ2-5; CDR3: CASSVFLRKTQYF; DNA: TGTGCCAGCAGCGTATTTCTTCGGAAGACCCAGTACTTC
V: TRBV10-3; D: .; size: many; J: TRBJ1-1; CDR3: CAIHERVDAEAFF; DNA: TGTGCCATCCACGAGAGGGTAGATGCTGAAGCTTTCTTT
V: TRBV7-9; D: .; size: many; J: TRBJ2-3; CDR3: CASSLGPDTQYF; DNA: TGTGCCAGCAGCTTGGGCCCAGATACGCAGTATTTT
V: TRBV9; D: .; size: few; J: TRBJ2-3; CDR3: CASSEVPGAGSQYF; DNA: TGTGCCAGCAGCGAGGTCCCGGGAGCGGGTTCGCAGTATTTT
V: TRBV7-2; D: .; size: many; J: TRBJ2-3; CDR3: CASSYFRGNTDTQYF; DNA: TGTGCCAGCAGCTACTTTCGGGGGAACACAGATACGCAGTATTTT
V: TRBV27; D: .; size: .; J: TRBJ2-7; CDR3: CASSSAGSEYSYEQYF; DNA: TGTGCCAGCAGTTCGGCGGGTAGCGAATACTCCTACGAGCAGTACTTC
V: TRBV2; D: .; size: .; J: TRBJ2-3; CDR3: CASSIVGASDTQYF; DNA: TGTGCCAGCAGTATAGTTGGGGCCTCAGATACGCAGTATTTT
V: TRBV25-1; D: .; size: once; J: TRBJ2-3; CDR3: CASTRGYDAQYF; DNA: TGTGCCAGCACCCGAGGGTATGATGCGCAGTATTTT
V: TRBV9; D: TRBD2; size: medium-sized; J: TRBJ2-3; CDR3: CASSAPSGGGTDTQYF; DNA: TGTGCCAGCAGCGCCCCCTCCGGGGGGGGCACAGATACGCAGTATTTT
V: TRBV10-3; D: .; size: few; J: TRBJ1-5; CDR3: CAISDRDNQPQHF; DNA: TGTGCCATCAGTGACAGGGACAATCAGCCCCAGCATTTT
V: TRBV6-2/TRBV6-3; D: .; size: many; J: TRBJ2-6; CDR3: CASSGRLEANVLTF; DNA: TGTGCCAGCAGTGGAAGGCTTGAGGCCAACGTCCTGACTTTC
V: TRBV12-3/TRBV12-4; D: .; size: many; J: TRBJ1-6; CDR3: CASSRTAYNSPLHF; DNA: TGTGCCAGCAGTCGGACGGCCTATAATTCACCCCTCCACTTT
V: TRBV2; D: .; size: many; J: TRBJ1-5; CDR3: CASIEGSPRSGQPQHF; DNA: TGTGCCAGCATAGAGGGCTCCCCTCGGAGTGGCCAGCCCCAGCATTTT
V: TRBV5-4; D: TRBD1; size: few; J: TRBJ2-5; CDR3: CASSFATGGQTQYF; DNA: TGTGCCAGCAGCTTTGCGACAGGGGGACAGACCCAGTACTTC
V: TRBV7-8; D: TRBD2; size: many; J: TRBJ2-1; CDR3: CASSVFGTSVKPPFRNEQFF; DNA: TGTGCCAGCAGCGTTTTTGGGACTAGCGTAAAACCTCCCTTCCGGAATGAGCAGTTCTTC
V: TRBV12-3/TRBV12-4; D: TRBD1; size: .; J: TRBJ2-7; CDR3: CASRRDRGSEQYF; DNA: TGTGCCAGCAGGCGGGACAGGGGTAGCGAGCAGTACTTC
V: TRBV19; D: .; size: many; J: TRBJ2-5; CDR3: CASSTVGPPEETQYF; DNA: TGTGCCAGTAGTACGGTCGGGCCGCCGGAGGAGACCCAGTACTTC
V: TRBV28; D: TRBD1; size: few; J: TRBJ1-2; CDR3: CASTDRAYGYTF; DNA: TGTGCCAGCACGGACAGGGCCTATGGCTACACCTTC
V: TRBV24-1; D: .; size: once; J: TRBJ2-5; CDR3: CATSDSRRSGEETQYF; DNA: TGTGCCACCAGTGATTCTAGGAGGTCGGGAGAAGAGACCCAGTACTTC